Listed below are T cell receptor beta chains from one sample, sequenced in a study of cytomegalovirus exposure and HLA in healthy donors. Using immunoSEQ multiplex PCR, the repertoire was profiled, and TCRdb retains in-frame clones only, with some absent. Of about 88,000 clones in the sample, approximately 71% were seen once. Material for sequencing was PBMCs. These receptors were obtained from a woman aged 18-30 years in good health and CMV-seropositive. CDR3s include the opening cysteine and the closing phenylalanine or tryptophan. A D gene is named only where the DNA matches it firmly. Not every row has a clone size; where given, it reads once, few, many or a size class.

J	length	D	V	size	CDR3	DNA
TRBJ1-2	14	TRBD1	TRBV30	.	CAWSRETGNYGYTF	TGTGCCTGGAGCAGGGAGACAGGGAACTATGGCTACACCTTC
TRBJ1-4	15	.	TRBV27	.	CASSFGGQLNEKLFF	TGTGCCAGCAGTTTTGGAGGACAGCTGAATGAAAAACTGTTTTTT
TRBJ2-3	11	.	TRBV7-9	few	CASSPTDTQYF	TGTGCCAGCAGCCCAACAGATACGCAGTATTTT
TRBJ1-2	13	.	TRBV19	.	CASTRLTNYGYTF	TGTGCCAGTACCCGTCTGACAAACTATGGCTACACCTTC
TRBJ1-5	14	.	TRBV5-8	.	CASSFRGSNQPQHF	TGTGCCAGCAGCTTTAGGGGTAGCAATCAGCCCCAGCATTTT
TRBJ2-1	16	TRBD2	TRBV12-5	.	CASGFRTLAGDNEQFF	TGTGCTAGTGGTTTCCGGACGTTAGCGGGAGACAATGAGCAGTTCTTC
TRBJ2-3	13	TRBD2	TRBV7-3	few	CASSPGLADTQYF	TGTGCCAGCAGCCCGGGACTAGCAGATACGCAGTATTTT
TRBJ2-7	15	.	TRBV5-1	once	CASSLEAWGSYEQYF	TGCGCCAGCAGCTTGGAGGCGTGGGGCTCCTACGAGCAGTACTTC
TRBJ1-5	18	TRBD1	TRBV5-5	.	CASSLHRTGGLGNQPQHF	TGTGCCAGCAGCTTGCACAGGACAGGGGGATTGGGCAATCAGCCCCAGCATTTT
TRBJ1-1	13	TRBD1	TRBV5-1	once	CASSLDRAIEAFF	TGCGCCAGCAGCTTAGACAGGGCCATTGAAGCTTTCTTT
TRBJ1-5	16	.	TRBV21-1	.	CASSKLSRNSNQPQHF	TGTGCCAGCAGCAAATTAAGCAGGAATAGCAATCAGCCCCAGCATTTT
TRBJ1-1	14	TRBD1	TRBV11-3	few	CASSQGQGFTEAFF	TGTGCCAGCAGCCAAGGACAGGGGTTTACTGAAGCTTTCTTT
TRBJ2-2	14	TRBD2	TRBV7-6	once	CASSPGTTAGELFF	TGTGCCAGCAGCCCCGGGACTACGGCCGGGGAGCTGTTTTTT
TRBJ2-7	13	.	TRBV28	.	CAYSQGIGYEQYF	TGTGCCTACTCGCAGGGGATCGGTTACGAGCAGTACTTC
TRBJ1-2	14	TRBD1	TRBV6-6	.	CASSYRGPNYGYTF	TGTGCCAGCAGTTACAGGGGGCCGAACTATGGCTACACCTTC
TRBJ2-4	16	TRBD1	TRBV15	.	CATSPDREGVKNIQYF	TGTGCCACCAGCCCGGACAGGGAAGGAGTCAAAAACATTCAGTACTTC
TRBJ1-5	15	.	TRBV7-8	.	CASSPRQAGNQPQHF	TGTGCCAGCAGCCCTCGACAGGCTGGCAATCAGCCCCAGCATTTT
TRBJ2-5	13	TRBD1	TRBV7-6	.	CASSASGGKTQYF	TGTGCCAGCAGCGCTTCAGGGGGAAAGACCCAGTACTTC
TRBJ2-2	16	.	TRBV9	.	CASSPRGAVPTGELFF	TGTGCCAGCTCCCCCAGGGGTGCGGTACCCACCGGGGAGCTGTTTTTT
TRBJ2-6	16	.	TRBV25-1	.	CASSRWGDSGANVLTF	TGTGCCAGCAGTAGGTGGGGGGACTCTGGGGCCAACGTCCTGACTTTC
TRBJ1-2	12	.	TRBV9	.	CASSVEGYGYTF	TGTGCCAGCAGCGTAGAGGGGTATGGCTACACCTTC
TRBJ1-1	11	.	TRBV6-1	.	CASSRGSEAFF	TGTGCCAGCAGTAGGGGCAGTGAAGCTTTCTTT
TRBJ1-1	13	.	TRBV5-1	once	CASSRGTNTEAFF	TGCGCCAGCAGCCGGGGGACGAACACTGAAGCTTTCTTT
TRBJ2-5	18	TRBD2	TRBV7-8	once	CASSLEGSGREGQETQYF	TGTGCCAGCAGCTTAGAAGGTTCAGGGCGGGAGGGCCAAGAGACCCAGTACTTC
TRBJ2-7	13	.	TRBV19	.	CASSILGAEEQYF	TGTGCCAGTAGTATTCTGGGGGCCGAAGAGCAGTACTTC
TRBJ2-7	14	.	TRBV19	.	CASSLDSSTYEQYF	TGTGCCAGTAGTTTGGACTCTTCAACCTACGAGCAGTACTTC
TRBJ1-5	16	TRBD1	TRBV15	.	CATSRAGDRGDQPQHF	TGTGCCACCAGCAGAGCGGGGGACAGGGGTGATCAGCCCCAGCATTTT
TRBJ2-3	16	TRBD2	TRBV18	few	CASSPGTSGSRDTQYF	TGTGCCAGCTCACCAGGGACTAGCGGGAGTAGAGATACGCAGTATTTT
TRBJ1-3	13	.	TRBV28	.	CASTRGMGNTIYF	TGTGCCAGCACAAGGGGAATGGGAAACACCATATATTTT
TRBJ2-1	19	TRBD2	TRBV13	.	CASSSLRGVQTSGDNEQFF	TGTGCCAGCAGCTCCTTAAGGGGGGTTCAGACTAGCGGAGACAATGAGCAGTTCTTC
TRBJ2-3	12	.	TRBV6-1	.	CASRLGTDTQYF	TGTGCCAGCAGACTAGGCACAGATACGCAGTATTTT
TRBJ1-1	15	TRBD1	TRBV7-9	.	CASSRDRGLNTEAFF	TGTGCCAGCAGCAGGGACAGGGGGCTGAACACTGAAGCTTTCTTT
TRBJ1-5	14	TRBD1	TRBV5-8	.	CASSKGTGDQPQHF	TGTGCCAGCAGCAAAGGGACAGGGGATCAGCCCCAGCATTTT
TRBJ1-5	15	.	TRBV7-2	.	CASSLQGGGNQPQHF	TGTGCCAGCAGCTTACAGGGAGGGGGCAATCAGCCCCAGCATTTT
TRBJ1-1	15	TRBD1	TRBV25-1	.	CASRARQGGNTEAFF	TGTGCCAGCAGGGCCCGACAGGGGGGGAACACTGAAGCTTTCTTT
TRBJ2-7	14	.	TRBV28	.	CASSLGQGNYEQYF	TGTGCCAGCAGTTTGGGCCAGGGTAACTACGAGCAGTACTTC
TRBJ2-1	15	TRBD1	TRBV27	.	CASSLDRGAYNEQFF	TGTGCCAGCAGCCTGGACAGGGGAGCCTACAATGAGCAGTTCTTC
TRBJ2-5	15	TRBD1	TRBV7-2	.	CASSYIDRGQETQYF	TGTGCCAGCAGCTATATCGACAGGGGACAAGAGACCCAGTACTTC
TRBJ2-3	18	TRBD2	TRBV5-1	.	CASSLGPASGSWADTQYF	TGCGCCAGCAGCTTGGGCCCGGCTAGCGGGAGTTGGGCAGATACGCAGTATTTT
TRBJ1-1	15	TRBD1	TRBV4-2	.	CASSQAVGQDTEAFF	TGTGCCAGCAGCCAAGCTGTGGGACAGGACACTGAAGCTTTCTTT
TRBJ2-3	16	.	TRBV7-9	.	CASSLNSVSSTDTQYF	TGTGCCAGCAGCTTAAATAGCGTTTCTAGCACAGATACGCAGTATTTT
TRBJ1-2	15	TRBD1	TRBV6-6	.	CASSSGQGLHYGYTF	TGTGCCAGCAGTTCCGGACAGGGCTTACACTATGGCTACACCTTC